In its sample, the clone carrying this T cell receptor (beta chain) was seen many times. The antigen remains unidentified. The data belong to a study of T-cell reconstitution after alpha-beta-depleted transplantation in children. There are 14 residues in the CDR3. Germline CDR1 and CDR2: DFQATT and SNEGSKA (reference sequence). Trimming removed 3 bases from V and 6 bases from J; junction bases left unmatched: 4. General study findings and limits: About two months after transplant, alpha-beta T cells reportedly came from several hundred expanded graft clones.

The library targeted TCRbeta and was prepared with unique molecular identifiers. TCRdb re-analysed the PCR reads in MiXCR, keeping a single row per CDR3 protein. The repertoire consists of about 260,000 distinct CDR3 sequences, with under 9.5% occurring once and the leading ten covering just under 6.5%. This sample comprised PBMCs, mostly from graft donor cells, obtained 180 days after TCRalphabeta/CD19-depleted stem cell transplant. The chain couples TRBV20-1 to TRBJ2-7, with 14 nucleotides matching TRBD2. The receptor was isolated from a male patient between 10 and 17 years old who had a stem cell transplant for acute lymphoblastic leukemia, so the T cells may come from the graft donor. CDR3 coding DNA: TGCAGTGCTAGCGGGACTAGCGGGAGAGGCGAGCAGTACTTC. It is translated as CSASGTSGRGEQYF.